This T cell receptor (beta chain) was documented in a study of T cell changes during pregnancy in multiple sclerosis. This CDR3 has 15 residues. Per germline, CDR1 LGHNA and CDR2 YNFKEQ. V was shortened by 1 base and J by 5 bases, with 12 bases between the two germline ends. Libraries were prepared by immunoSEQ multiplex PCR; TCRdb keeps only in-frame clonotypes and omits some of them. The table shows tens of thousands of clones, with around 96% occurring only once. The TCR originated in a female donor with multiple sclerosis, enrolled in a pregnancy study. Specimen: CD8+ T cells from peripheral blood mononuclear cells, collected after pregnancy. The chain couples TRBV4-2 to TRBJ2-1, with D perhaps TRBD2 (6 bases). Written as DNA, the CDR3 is TGTGCCAGCAGCCAAGTGGCGGGACCAAACAATGAGCAGTTCTTC. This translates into CASSQVAGPNNEQFF.